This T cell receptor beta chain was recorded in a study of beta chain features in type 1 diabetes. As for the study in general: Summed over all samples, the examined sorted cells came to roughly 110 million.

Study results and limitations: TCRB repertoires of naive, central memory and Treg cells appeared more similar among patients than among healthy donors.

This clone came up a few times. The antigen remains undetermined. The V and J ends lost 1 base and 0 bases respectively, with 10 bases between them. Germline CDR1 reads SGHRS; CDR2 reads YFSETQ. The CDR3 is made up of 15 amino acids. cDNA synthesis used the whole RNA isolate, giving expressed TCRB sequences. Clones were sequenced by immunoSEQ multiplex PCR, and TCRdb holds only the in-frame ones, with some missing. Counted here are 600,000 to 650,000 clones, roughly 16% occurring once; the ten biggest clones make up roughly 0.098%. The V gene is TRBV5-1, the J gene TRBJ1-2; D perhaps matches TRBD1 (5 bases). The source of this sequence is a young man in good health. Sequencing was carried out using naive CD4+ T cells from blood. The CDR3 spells CASSLQGGTNYGYTF. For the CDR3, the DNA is TGCGCCAGCAGCTTGCAGGGCGGAACTAACTATGGCTACACCTTC. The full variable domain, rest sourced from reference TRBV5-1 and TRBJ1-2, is KAGVTQTPRYLIKTRGQQVTLSCSPISGHRSVSWYQQTPGQGLQFLFEYFSETQRNKGNFPGRFSGRQFSNSRSEMNVSTLELGDSALYLCASSLQGGTNYGYTFGSGTRLTVV.